Following are 14 T cell receptor beta chains from one sample sequenced in a study of siplizumab effects on memory and regulatory T cells. Method: immunoSEQ multiplex PCR; TCRdb's copy keeps in-frame clones and lacks some. The sample includes 87,000 or so clones, around 94% seen only once; the top ten take around 0.3%. Sequencing was done on a sample of non-Treg CD4+ T cells sorted from blood. The source of these receptors is a human donor in good health.

The chain combines TRBV10-2 with TRBJ1-3; D might be TRBD1 (5 bases). The CDR3 loop spans 14 amino acids. The V end was cut by 5 bases, the J end by 0 bases, with 8 bases between. CDR1 and CDR2 from the germline V gene are WSHSY and SAAADI. The CDR3 DNA reads as TGCGCCAGCAGTTTTCAGGGCTCTGGAAACACCATATATTTT. It encodes CASSFQGSGNTIYF.

This clone has a single count. The J gene is TRBJ2-6, the V gene TRBV4-2; D is unclear. Germline CDR1 reads LGHNA; CDR2 reads YNFKEQ. The CDR3 is 17 amino acids. Trimming cost V 7 bases and J 0 bases, with 16 bases left between them. Here the CDR3 reads CASTPVRKSSGANVLTF. Written as DNA, the CDR3 is TGTGCCAGCACCCCCGTGCGGAAGAGCTCTGGGGCCAACGTCCTGACTTTC.

This sequence joins TRBV7-3 and TRBJ1-1, with D unresolved. Germline V lookup: CDR1 SGHTA, CDR2 FQGTGA. The ends were cut back, 2 bases at V and 4 bases at J, with 14 bases in the middle. The CDR3 is 15 amino acids. This CDR3 reads CASSLYSTRLTEAFF. CDR3 DNA sequence: TGTGCCAGCAGCTTATATTCCACACGGCTCACTGAAGCTTTCTTT. The whole variable domain, filled in from reference TRBV7-3 and TRBJ1-1, reads GAGVSQTPSNKVTEKGKYVELRCDPISGHTALYWYRQSLGQGPEFLIYFQGTGAADDSGLPNDRFFAVRPEGSVSTLKIQRTERGDSAVYLCASSLYSTRLTEAFFGQGTRLTVV.

The V gene is TRBV2, the J gene TRBJ1-1; no clear D. V dropped 5 bases and J dropped 2 bases, with 6 bases sitting between them. CDR1 is SNHLY and CDR2 is FYNNEI in the germline V gene. The CDR3 length is 12 residues. CDR3 sequence: CASSWGNTEAFF. In DNA form, the CDR3 reads TGTGCCAGCAGTTGGGGAAACACTGAAGCTTTCTTT.

V gene TRBV5-6 combines with J gene TRBJ1-6, with D maybe TRBD1 (6 bases). The germline CDR1 and CDR2 sequences are SGHDT and YYEEEE. This CDR3 spans 16 amino acids. With 1 base removed from V and 8 bases from J, the gap between germline ends came to 16 bases. The CDR3 region has the DNA TGTGCCAGCAGCTTGTCTGGGGGGGCTCTTGATTCACCCCTCCACTTT. As protein: CASSLSGGALDSPLHF.

V usage is TRBV5-1 and J usage is TRBJ2-5; 10 bases align to TRBD1. The J segment lost 5 bases and the V segment lost 4 bases, leaving 8 bases of the junction unmatched. This CDR3 is 15 amino acids long. CDR1 and CDR2 (germline): SGHRS, YFSETQ. The CDR3 DNA sequence: TGCGCCAGCAGCACTGGGACAGGGGTGGGGGAGACCCAGTACTTC. As protein: CASSTGTGVGETQYF.

The chain recombines TRBV27 with TRBJ2-5; D is unclear. Germline CDR1 reads MNHEY; CDR2 reads SMNVEV (reference sequence). The CDR3 runs 14 residues. The V gene lost 4 bases and the J gene lost 2 bases, with 11 bases spanning the gap. This chain's CDR3 is CASSSTDWQETQYF. DNA of the CDR3: TGTGCCAGCAGTTCCACCGATTGGCAAGAGACCCAGTACTTC.

The CDR3 loop reads CASSMNPEGNQPQHF. CDR3 in DNA: TGTGCCAGTAGTATGAACCCGGAGGGCAATCAGCCCCAGCATTTT. This chain uses TRBV19 with TRBJ1-5, with D hard to call. Germline loops: CDR1 LNHDA, CDR2 SQIVND (reference sequence). V lost 3 bases and J lost 2, with 11 bases in between. This CDR3 is built from 15 residues.

This chain uses TRBV5-4 with TRBJ2-1; 7 bases map to TRBD2. The CDR3 length is 14 residues. With 4 bases clipped from V and 6 bases from J, the junction kept 7 bases outside the gene matches. Germline V gene sequence: CDR1 SGHNT, CDR2 YYREEE (reference sequence). Here the CDR3 reads CASSSGTTSNEQFF. The DNA for the CDR3 is TGTGCCAGCAGCAGTGGGACTACCTCCAATGAGCAGTTCTTC. The entire variable domain, with the rest obtained from reference TRBV5-4 and TRBJ2-1, is as follows: ETGVTQSPTHLIKTRGQQVTLRCSSQSGHNTVSWYQQALGQGPQFIFQYYREEENGRGNFPPRFSGLQFPNYSSELNVNALELDDSALYLCASSSGTTSNEQFFGPGTRLTVL.

The chain combines TRBV5-1 with TRBJ2-1; no clear D gene. Trimming took off 0 bases at V and 5 bases at J, with 12 bases between the two ends. CDR1 is SGHRS and CDR2 is YFSETQ in the germline V gene. The CDR3 has 15 amino acids. This chain's CDR3 is CASSLGSGVNNEQFF. The CDR3, as DNA: TGCGCCAGCAGCTTGGGCTCGGGCGTTAACAATGAGCAGTTCTTC.

This clone was picked up one time. The chain employs TRBV5-8 and TRBJ1-3; D uncertain. The V and J ends lost 6 bases and 11 bases respectively, with 21 bases between them. Germline V gene lookup returns CDR1 SGHTS and CDR2 YDEGEE. This CDR3 region has 14 residues. The CDR3 DNA sequence: TGTGCCAGCAAACCCGAGAAAATCAGCCGACCCATATATTTT. It codes for CASKPEKISRPIYF.

The V gene is TRBV10-3, the J gene TRBJ2-1; weak D call: TRBD2 (6 bases). The V gene's germline CDR1 is ENHRY and CDR2 SYGVKD. Trimming took 2 bases from V and 8 from J, leaving 25 bases between them. This CDR3 has 18 amino acids. The CDR3 loop reads CAISEPSGFLGTSDEQFF. Written as DNA, the CDR3 is TGTGCCATCAGTGAGCCGTCAGGATTTCTCGGGACTTCCGATGAGCAGTTCTTC.

CDR3 sequence (DNA): TGTGCCAGCAGCTCAGGGACTGCGACCTACGAGCAGTACTTC. Translating it yields CASSSGTATYEQYF. J is TRBJ2-7 and V is TRBV5-4; D might be TRBD2 (6 bases). The germline V gene has CDR1 SGHNT and CDR2 YYREEE (reference sequence). The CDR3 extends over 14 amino acids. Trimming removed 3 bases at V and 2 bases at J, with 12 bases between.

This chain uses TRBV4-3 with TRBJ2-7, with 7 bases aligning to TRBD1. V was clipped by 0 bases and J by 8 bases; unmatched bases: 13. The CDR3 sequence is 16 residues long. Germline-derived CDR1 and CDR2 are LGHNA and YSLEER. CDR3 DNA: TGCGCCAGCAGCCAAGATTTGACAGGGCCTGACTGGAAGCAGTACTTC. Translation gives CASSQDLTGPDWKQYF.